The 10 T cell receptor beta chains below come from one sample, sequenced in a study of cytomegalovirus exposure and HLA in healthy donors. PCR employed 60 Vbeta and 13 Jbeta primers. Clones were read by immunoSEQ multiplex PCR, and TCRdb kept only the in-frame ones, dropping some. This repertoire shows some 90,000 clones, under 75% found once; its top ten account for less than 2.5%. Specimen: PBMCs. The origin of the receptors is a man between 45 and 60 years old in good health and CMV-seronegative.

The genes are TRBV11-3 and TRBJ2-3; possibly TRBD1 for D (6 bases). Trimming removed 1 base from V and 3 bases from J, with 17 bases in between. The germline V gene encodes CDR1 SGHNT and CDR2 YENEEA. This CDR3 comprises 17 residues. CDR3 in DNA: TGTGCCAGCAGCTTAGCATCGGTGGCAGGGGTTACAGATACGCAGTATTTT. The encoded protein is CASSLASVAGVTDTQYF.

The rearrangement joins TRBV7-2 to TRBJ1-4; TRBD1 matches at 10 bases. V was clipped by 10 bases and J by 6 bases; unmatched bases: 8. Looked up from germline, CDR1 is SGHTA and CDR2 is FQGNSA. The CDR3 has 14 amino acids. CDR3 sequence: CATSTTGGYEKLFF. CDR3 in DNA: TGTGCCACATCGACGACAGGGGGCTATGAAAAACTGTTTTTT.

The chain has TRBV4-1 and TRBJ2-5; TRBD1 matches at 9 bases. The end of the DNA fits TRBJ2-7 better, so the J call may be wrong. CDR1 MGHRA and CDR2 YSYEKL come from the germline V gene. The length of the CDR3 is 17 residues. For the CDR3, the DNA is TGCGCCAGCAGCCGTGGTCGAAGGACAGGGGACGAGGACGAGCAGTACTTC. Translation gives CASSRGRRTGDEDEQYF.

This chain links TRBV7-6 with TRBJ1-1; D uncertain. CDR3 length: 13 amino acids. Germline lookup yields CDR1 SGHVS and CDR2 FNYEAQ. V was cut by 5 bases and J by 0 bases, with 7 bases left in between. The CDR3 region is CASSKDLNTEAFF. CDR3 in DNA: TGTGCCAGCAGCAAAGACTTGAACACTGAAGCTTTCTTT.

As for this clone: Other DNA sequences of this sample code for an identical CDR3. V is TRBV28 and J is TRBJ1-5; weak D call: TRBD1 (6 bases). The CDR3 is made up of 15 amino acids. In germline, CDR1 is MDHEN, CDR2 SYDVKM. V lost 6 bases and J lost 7, with 19 bases in between. CDR3: CASSEGEYFPQPQHF. The CDR3 DNA follows: TGTGCCAGCAGCGAGGGGGAATATTTCCCCCAGCCCCAGCATTTT.

On this clone: Other nucleotide sequences from this sample produce the same CDR3. This chain links TRBV5-1 with TRBJ2-3; 15 bases line up with TRBD2. Trimming removed 7 bases from V and 3 bases from J; junction bases left unmatched: 0. This CDR3 spans 14 amino acids. The V gene's germline CDR1 is SGHRS and CDR2 YFSETQ. The DNA for the CDR3 is TGCGCCAGCGGACTAGCGGGAGGGACAGATACGCAGTATTTT. The encoded protein is CASGLAGGTDTQYF.

The gene calls are TRBV25-1 and TRBJ2-7; a possible D gene is TRBD1 (5 bases). The CDR3 runs 15 residues. Germline-derived CDR1 and CDR2 are MGHDK and SYGVNS. The germline V and J ends were trimmed by 3 bases and 2 bases, with 14 bases remaining between them. The CDR3 spells CASSDNSQDPYEQYF. CDR3 nucleotide sequence: TGTGCCAGCAGTGACAACTCACAGGATCCCTACGAGCAGTACTTC.

The chain links TRBV7-9 to TRBJ2-2; 11 positions match TRBD2. This CDR3 is built from 16 residues. V was pared by 2 bases and J by 6 bases, with 5 bases of the junction left unmatched. Germline CDR1 reads SEHNR; CDR2 reads FQNEAQ (reference sequence). CDR3 nucleotide sequence: TGTGCCAGCAGCTTACCTAGCGGGGGGTTGGCCGGGGAGCTGTTTTTT. This translates into CASSLPSGGLAGELFF.

The rearrangement joins TRBV7-9 to TRBJ1-4, with D hard to call. Germline CDR1 is SEHNR and CDR2 is FQNEAQ (reference sequence). The germline V and J ends were trimmed by 3 bases and 0 bases, with 8 bases remaining between them. The CDR3 totals 15 residues. For the CDR3, the DNA is TGTGCCAGCAGCTTTCCCTCTACAACTAATGAAAAACTGTTTTTT. Translation gives CASSFPSTTNEKLFF.

The V call is TRBV7-2, the J call TRBJ1-6; no clear D gene. The CDR3 contains 11 residues. CDR1 is SGHTA and CDR2 is FQGNSA in the germline V gene. With 3 bases removed from V and 9 bases from J, the gap between germline ends came to 3 bases. The CDR3 here is CASSFSSPLHF. In nucleotides, the CDR3 is TGTGCCAGCAGCTTCAGTTCACCCCTCCACTTT.